Listed below are T cell receptor beta chains from one sample, sequenced in a study of shared T cell receptors in the human thymus. TCRdb keeps only in-frame clones here, not all; method: immunoSEQ multiplex PCR. The sample records over 650,000 clones, 70% to 90% being singletons. The sample also formed part of further work on human thymus T cells.

Material: thymocytes. These receptors all come from a boy in the first two years of life with a congenital heart defect. Both conserved end residues are part of each CDR3. The order of the fields is V gene, D gene, CDR3 protein. D genes are given only for firm matches.

>TRBV27|TRBD1
CASGHRGSTANYGYTF
>TRBV5-6|TRBD1
CASSFPKTGWSSYEQYF
>TRBV18|.
CASSRLYNEQFF
>TRBV28|.
CASSLPGYGYTF
>TRBV10-2|.
CASSGRGLNTAYEQYF
>TRBV4-3|TRBD1
CASSQVGEGGPTNFGNTIYF
>TRBV7-2|.
CASSPTGISQPQHF
>TRBV28|TRBD1
CASRSGTGNHNEQFF
>TRBV6-5|.
CASSQGQKSTEAFF
>TRBV28|TRBD1
CASSLPRTGGNHTDTQYF
>TRBV4-3|.
CASSQDRPGTQDNSQGNEQFF
>TRBV28|.
CASSCHQGSSSYNSPLHF
>TRBV5-1|.
CASSSGTYEQYF
>TRBV6-4|.
CASSDSRGHGSEAFF
>TRBV4-3|TRBD2
CASSQDLIIRVAGATDTQYF
>TRBV2|.
CASTPGGTGELFF
>TRBV25-1|.
CASSLPGKDTQYF
>TRBV30|TRBD2
CAWKGGREGGYNEQFF
>TRBV27|TRBD1
CASSLNRGGTDTQYF
>TRBV28|.
CATATAGTDTQYF
>TRBV11-2|.
CASSPPQGVYNEQFF
>TRBV5-1|.
CASSLQVTPPNTQYF
>TRBV20-1|.
CSARGEGGEYF
>TRBV4-3|TRBD1
CASSQDRDRVWGTGELFF
>TRBV5-4|.
CASSSTAGDTEAFF
>TRBV20-1|.
CSASQGGYTF
>TRBV7-6|.
CASSLPRGGPYNEQFF
>TRBV10-3|.
CAIGSQDTDTQYF
>TRBV14|.
CASSHETRGSDSGNTIYF
>TRBV4-1|.
CASSQVWGRGRNQPQHF
>TRBV7-2|.
CASSLVGHEQFF
>TRBV6-5|.
CASSSHPGLNQPQHF
>TRBV4-1|.
CASSLPRQVGRGYTF
>TRBV9|.
CASSASNQPQHF
>TRBV2|.
CASSEETVYGYTF
>TRBV25-1|.
CASSGTGAPYNEQFF
>TRBV5-4|TRBD1
CASSFPGTGTGELFF
>TRBV6-5|.
CASSYRHPETQYF
>TRBV6-5|.
CASSNRTVKETQYF
>TRBV5-5|.
CASSLGFQGRGYGYTF
>TRBV27|.
CASTQSSVGTEAFF
>TRBV6-5|.
CASSYEVSGNQYEQYF
>TRBV28|TRBD2
CASSPGLAGGHEQYF
>TRBV28|.
CASSFVSRSGNTIYF
>TRBV5-6|TRBD2
CASSQAGVNYNEQFF
>TRBV10-2|.
CASSESGPSNQPQHF
>TRBV21-1|.
CASSGGARQDTQYF
>TRBV4-1|.
CASSPAETVSSYNSPLHF
>TRBV27|TRBD2
CASSYGLAGGLVYEQYF
>TRBV7-8|TRBD2
CASSPWGGLALSYEQYF
>TRBV27|.
CASITGTNTGELFF
>TRBV28|.
CASSVPTRSKQYF
>TRBV28|.
CASSSGGSVTEAFF
>TRBV4-1|TRBD1
CASSRGPYNEQFF
>TRBV6-1|.
CASNYGPYEQYF